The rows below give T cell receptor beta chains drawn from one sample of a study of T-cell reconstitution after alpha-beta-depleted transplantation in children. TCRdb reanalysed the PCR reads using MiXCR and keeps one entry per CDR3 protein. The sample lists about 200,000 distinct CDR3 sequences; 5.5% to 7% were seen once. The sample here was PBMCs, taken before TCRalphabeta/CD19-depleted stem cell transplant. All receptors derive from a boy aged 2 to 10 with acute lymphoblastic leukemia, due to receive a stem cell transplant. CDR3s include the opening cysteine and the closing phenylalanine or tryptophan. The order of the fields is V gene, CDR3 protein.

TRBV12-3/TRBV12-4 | CASTPGTYYEQYF
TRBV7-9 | CAVPHVTGELFF
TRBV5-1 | CASSLARRGVDEQFF
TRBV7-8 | CASSLIGTEAFF
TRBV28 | CASSFRRAGYEQYF
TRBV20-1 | CSARDGIAGVILTDTQYF
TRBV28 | CASSYPRQGDYEQYF
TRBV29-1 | CSVERTPPHDGSYNEQFF
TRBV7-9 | CASSFEGAGGYTF
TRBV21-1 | CASSKATNTGELFF
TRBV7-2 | CASSLRVGGSAGGRTGELFF
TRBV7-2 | CASSAAPGELFF
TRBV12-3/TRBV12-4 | CASSMTGPGNTIYF
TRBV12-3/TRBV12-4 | CASSFGQGITNEKLFF
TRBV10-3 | CAISEGQGVNTIYF
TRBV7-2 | CASSYGYGYTF
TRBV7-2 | CASSLVARYEQFF
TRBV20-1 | CSAREGALNEQFF
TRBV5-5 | CASIPYVGSGNTIYF
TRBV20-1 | CSARMSLQETQYF
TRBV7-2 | CASSLAHSYGYTF
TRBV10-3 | CAIMTANTGELFF
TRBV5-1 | CASSLERDYAF
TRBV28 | CASWAGRQYF
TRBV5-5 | CASSSPGQSYEQYF
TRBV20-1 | CSAKKISYEQYF